A single sample is the source of the 30 T cell receptor beta chains below, sequenced in a study of T cell repertoires in cytomegalovirus infection. TCRdb fed the reads into MiXCR, producing one record per CDR3 protein. The repertoire holds about 600,000 distinct CDR3 sequences, about 24% seen once, with around 8% in the top ten. Input material: CD8+ T cells from PBMCs. These receptor sequences come from a human donor in good health (CMV status not recorded). Some clones in this sample may be carry-over from other donors' samples.

The DNA of the CDR3 is TGTGCCGTCAGGGGGCCTAACACTGAAGCTTTCTTT. Encoded protein: CAVRGPNTEAFF. This chain links TRBV19 with TRBJ1-1; 8 bases align to TRBD1. V lost 11 bases, J lost 2 bases, and 4 bases stayed unmatched. The germline CDR1 and CDR2 sequences are LNHDA and SQIVND (reference sequence). The CDR3 loop spans 12 amino acids.

The sample holds one count of this clonotype. This may arise from a read error, as a much more abundant clone is one base away. V usage is TRBV7-6 and J usage is TRBJ2-5, with D perhaps assigned TRBD1 or TRBD2 (6 bases each). Germline V gene sequence: CDR1 SGHVS, CDR2 FNYEAQ. The V and J ends lost 1 base and 0 bases respectively, with 24 bases between them. CDR3 length: 20 residues. The CDR3 region is CASSLERGRWGAPDQETQYF. CDR3 in DNA: TGTGCCAGCAGCTTAGAGAGGGGACGGTGGGGGGCCCCCGACCAAGAGACCCAGTACTTC.

This clonotype has a handful of counts. The genes are TRBV6-2 or TRBV6-3 and TRBJ1-2; D is possibly TRBD1 (6 bases). CDR1 MNHEY and CDR2 SVGEGT come from the germline V gene. Trimming removed 6 bases at V and 8 bases at J, with 16 bases between. The length of the CDR3 is 13 residues. Written as DNA, the CDR3 is TGTGCCAGCAGACCGACAACAGGGTCAGGCTACACCTTC. Protein: CASRPTTGSGYTF.

The chain joins TRBV11-2 to TRBJ2-1, with 10 bases identical to TRBD2. The CDR3 runs 17 residues. V trimming: 1 base; J trimming: 0 bases; junction bases outside the gene matches: 3. Germline CDR1 reads SGHAT; CDR2 reads FQNNGV. CDR3 nucleotides: TGTGCCAGCAGCTTAGGACTAGCGGGCCTCTCCTACAATGAGCAGTTCTTC. Translation gives CASSLGLAGLSYNEQFF.

V gene TRBV29-1 combines with J gene TRBJ1-1; no definite D call. Trimming stripped 0 bases from V and 6 bases from J, with 8 bases between. The CDR3 runs 12 residues. The germline gives CDR1 SQVTM, CDR2 ANQGSEA. The CDR3 protein is CSVEESFAEAFF. The CDR3 coding sequence is TGCAGCGTTGAAGAAAGTTTCGCTGAAGCTTTCTTT.

The genes are TRBV6-2 or TRBV6-3 and TRBJ2-7; no clear D gene. The germline gives CDR1 MNHEY, CDR2 SVGEGT. The CDR3 has 14 amino acids. The V end lost 3 bases, the J end lost 4 bases, and 13 bases lay between the germline ends. The CDR3 sequence: CASSYERDSYEQYV. CDR3 DNA: TGTGCCAGCAGTTATGAGCGCGACTCTTACGAGCAGTACGTC.

Ten or more counts support this clonotype. CDR3 in DNA: TGTGCCAGCAGCTGCCGGGACAGGGCTACCGTTGGGCAGTACGTC. Residues: CASSCRDRATVGQYV. The gene calls are TRBV7-2 and TRBJ2-7, with 9 bases that match TRBD1. The V gene's germline CDR1 is SGHTA and CDR2 FQGNSA. The V and J ends lost 4 bases and 9 bases, in that order; junction bases with no gene match: 13. The CDR3 has 15 amino acids.

This clonotype has at least ten counts. The genes are TRBV7-9 and TRBJ1-1; 10 nucleotides line up with TRBD1. CDR1 is SEHNR and CDR2 is FQNEAQ in the germline V gene (reference sequence). After removal of 5 bases from V and 3 bases from J, the junction contained 6 bases not matched to a gene. CDR3 length equals 15 residues. The CDR3 nucleotides read TGTGCCAGCAGCAAAAGGGGACAGGGGTACACTGAAGCTTTCTTT. Protein product: CASSKRGQGYTEAFF.

V gene TRBV6-2 or TRBV6-3 combines with J gene TRBJ2-2; D unclear. CDR3 length equals 13 residues. CDR1 is MNHEY, CDR2 SVGEGT, per germline. Trimming stripped 7 bases from V and 8 bases from J, with 14 bases between. The CDR3 nucleotides are TGTGCCAGCACAGGATCCTTGGCTGGGGAGCTGTTTTTT. It encodes CASTGSLAGELFF.

At least ten counts were recorded for this clonotype. The chain recombines TRBV6-1 with TRBJ1-1; D uncertain. V lost 6 bases, J lost 7 bases, and 27 bases lay in between. Germline V gene sequence: CDR1 MNHNS, CDR2 SASEGT. The CDR3 is 17 residues long. CDR3: CASSQARRTRRAIEAFF. CDR3 in DNA: TGTGCCAGCAGCCAAGCGCGACGGACGCGGCGTGCCATTGAAGCTTTCTTT.

The chain links TRBV2 to TRBJ2-7; D may be TRBD2 (6 bases). CDR1 is SNHLY, CDR2 FYNNEI, per germline. V was trimmed by 8 bases and J by 1 base, leaving 15 bases between them. This CDR3 comprises 14 residues. CDR3 loop: CASGGGLLSYEQYV. The CDR3 DNA sequence: TGTGCCAGCGGGGGAGGCCTCCTATCCTACGAGCAGTACGTC.

With regard to this clonotype: A much larger clonotype is one base distant, so this may be a read error. The gene calls are TRBV2 and TRBJ1-1; D ambiguous. Germline V CDR1 and CDR2: SNHLY, FYNNEI. The CDR3 consists of 12 residues. The V gene lost 6 bases and the J gene lost 3 bases, with 8 bases spanning the gap. The CDR3 spells CASRDSDTEAFF. The CDR3 DNA follows: TGTGCCAGCAGGGATAGTGACACTGAAGCTTTCTTT. Together with reference TRBV2 and TRBJ1-1, the CDR3 gives the full variable domain: EPEVTQTPSHQVTQMGQEVILRCVPISNHLYFYWYRQILGQKVEFLVSFYNNEISEKSEIFDDQFSVERPDGSNFTLKIRSTKLEDSAMYFCASRDSDTEAFFGQGTRLTVV.

This clonotype was seen more than once but under ten times. The CDR3 here is CSARPDATGELFF. CDR3 nucleotide sequence: TGCAGTGCTAGACCTGACGCCACCGGGGAGCTGTTTTTT. V and J are TRBV20-1 and TRBJ2-2, with D unresolved. CDR1 and CDR2 (germline): DFQATT, SNEGSKA (reference sequence). The length of the CDR3 is 13 residues. Trimming stripped 2 bases from V and 4 bases from J, with 8 bases between.

The rearrangement links TRBV7-3 to TRBJ2-1, with 12 bases fitting TRBD2. V shed 5 bases and J 3 bases; nucleotides not matched to a gene: 8. The V gene's germline CDR1 is SGHTA and CDR2 FQGTGA. This CDR3 is built from 17 residues. CDR3 nucleotides: TGTGCCAGCAGCCAAAGACTAGCGGGGGAGTACTACAATGAGCAGTTCTTC. Translated: CASSQRLAGEYYNEQFF.

The chain combines TRBV6-2 or TRBV6-3 with TRBJ2-5, with D uncertain. V lost 6 bases, J lost 2 bases, and 13 bases lay in between. CDR1 is MNHEY and CDR2 is SVGEGT in the germline V gene. The CDR3 runs 14 residues. CDR3 amino acids: CASSLYRTQETQYF. In nucleotides, the CDR3 is TGTGCCAGCAGCCTCTATCGGACGCAAGAGACCCAGTACTTC.

Points on this clonotype: This sequence may be a read error, since a much larger clone differs from it by one base. This chain links TRBV7-8 with TRBJ2-1, with TRBD1 matching over 9 bases. The J segment lost 4 bases and the V segment lost 7 bases, leaving 11 bases of the junction unmatched. Per the germline V gene, CDR1 is SGHVS and CDR2 is FQNEAQ. The CDR3 totals 16 residues. The CDR3: CASISLGTGKYNEQFF. The CDR3 DNA reads as TGTGCCAGCATTTCCCTCGGGACAGGGAAATACAATGAGCAGTTCTTC.

This clonotype was seen only a few times. The chain uses TRBV14 and TRBJ2-7; D is undetermined. The CDR3 runs 14 residues. The V gene's germline CDR1 is SGHDN and CDR2 FVKESK. Trimming removed 8 bases from V and 4 bases from J, with 18 bases in between. In DNA, the CDR3 is TGTGCCAGCCCTCCCACCCAACCAATATACGAGCAGTACTTC. Its protein is CASPPTQPIYEQYF.

This clonotype has a handful of counts. The chain uses TRBV29-1 and TRBJ2-2; D may be TRBD2 (7 bases). The CDR3 is made up of 14 amino acids. V dropped 6 bases and J dropped 1 base, with 12 bases sitting between them. Germline loops: CDR1 SQVTM, CDR2 ANQGSEA. The CDR3 DNA sequence: TGCAGCGTCCTAGGGGGGGGGAACACCGGGGAGCTGTTTTTT. Protein sequence: CSVLGGGNTGELFF.

In regard to this clonotype: This may come from a read error, since a much larger clone is one base off. This chain joins TRBV4-1 and TRBJ1-5, with D tentatively TRBD1 (5 bases). CDR3 length: 17 residues. The germline CDR1 and CDR2 sequences are MGHRA and YSYEKL. The CDR3 coding sequence is TGCGCCAACAGCCCCGGGGCCGACTTAGTCCCCAATCAGCCCCAGCATTTT. Amino acid sequence: CANSPGADLVPNQPQHF.

CDR3 sequence (DNA): TGTGCCAGCAACAAATCGCAGGGGGGGAATGAGCAGTTCTTC. Translating it yields CASNKSQGGNEQFF. V gene TRBV7-6 combines with J gene TRBJ2-1; D may match TRBD1 or TRBD2 (7 bases each). This CDR3 is 14 amino acids long. V lost 7 bases and J lost 7, with 17 bases in between. Germline V lookup: CDR1 SGHVS, CDR2 FNYEAQ.

V gene TRBV29-1 combines with J gene TRBJ2-2, with a weak D call TRBD2 (5 bases). V lost 5 bases, J lost 5 bases, and 18 bases lay in between. Germline V gene lookup returns CDR1 SQVTM and CDR2 ANQGSEA. This CDR3 comprises 15 residues. CDR3 region: CSVQLVRDGTGELFF. In DNA form, the CDR3 reads TGCAGCGTTCAACTCGTACGGGATGGGACCGGGGAGCTGTTTTTT.

Comments on this clonotype: This CDR3 is missing its conserved last phenylalanine or tryptophan, likely due to a read error. The limits of the CDR3 on the DNA are not certain, so only TCRdb's listed CDR3 is given. The chain joins TRBV4-1 to TRBJ2-7; TRBD1 was called by the table and not checked on the DNA. CDR1 and CDR2 (germline): MGHRA, YSYEKL. The CDR3 is 12 residues long, ends included. The CDR3 sequence: CASSQDRKEEGD.

V and J are TRBV20-1 and TRBJ1-5; D gene unclear. Germline V gives CDR1 DFQATT, CDR2 SNEGSKA (reference sequence). V was shortened by 3 bases and J by 0 bases, with 12 bases between the two germline ends. The CDR3 contains 15 residues. CDR3 sequence reads: CSASVQRDSNQPQHF. In nucleotides, the CDR3 is TGCAGTGCTAGTGTACAGCGGGATAGCAATCAGCCCCAGCATTTT.

The genes are TRBV4-1 and TRBJ1-1; no firm D call. This CDR3 has 16 residues. The V gene lost 0 bases and the J gene lost 0 bases, with 11 bases spanning the gap. Germline lookup yields CDR1 MGHRA and CDR2 YSYEKL. Here the CDR3 reads CASSQEEDPMNTEAFF. In DNA, the CDR3 is TGCGCCAGCAGCCAAGAGGAGGATCCCATGAACACTGAAGCTTTCTTT.

This clonotype has just a few counts. The genes are TRBV7-6 and TRBJ1-5; D gene uncertain. The germline V gene encodes CDR1 SGHVS and CDR2 FNYEAQ. Trimming left V 5 bases short and J 11 bases short, with 16 bases between. CDR3 size: 13 residues. The CDR3 sequence is CASSGKGQATQHF. In nucleotides, the CDR3 is TGTGCCAGCAGCGGAAAAGGTCAAGCGACCCAGCATTTT.

Ten or more counts support this clonotype. The rearrangement uses TRBV7-8 and TRBJ1-1; perhaps TRBD1 as D (5 bases). CDR3 length equals 13 residues. Trimming pared 2 bases from V and 6 bases from J, leaving 10 bases between. The V gene's germline CDR1 is SGHVS and CDR2 FQNEAQ. The CDR3: CASSLYRSAEAFF. In nucleotides, the CDR3 is TGTGCCAGCAGCTTATACAGGTCCGCTGAAGCTTTCTTT.

This sequence joins TRBV20-1 and TRBJ2-1, with TRBD2 matching 10 bases. The CDR3 length is 15 residues. The trim removed 3 bases at V and 8 bases at J, leaving 10 bases unmatched. CDR1 and CDR2 (germline): DFQATT, SNEGSKA (reference sequence). CDR3 in DNA: TGCAGTGCTAGGGGAGAGCGGGGGGGCCGGGATGAGCAGTTCTTC. The encoded protein is CSARGERGGRDEQFF.

The chain has TRBV4-1 and TRBJ1-5; a weak D match, TRBD1 (6 bases). V shed 4 bases and J shed 3 bases, with 10 bases lying between them. Per the germline V gene, CDR1 is MGHRA and CDR2 is YSYEKL. This CDR3 region has 14 residues. CDR3: CASSPGQYNQPQHF. In DNA form, the CDR3 reads TGCGCCAGCAGCCCCGGACAGTACAATCAGCCCCAGCATTTT.

This clonotype was picked up many times. The chain joins TRBV6-1 to TRBJ2-1; 9 nucleotides match TRBD2. J gave up 5 bases and V 5 bases, and 7 bases lay outside the gene matches. Per the germline V gene, CDR1 is MNHNS and CDR2 is SASEGT. This CDR3 spans 15 amino acids. CDR3 residues: CASSYISGGDNEQFF. Written as DNA, the CDR3 is TGTGCCAGCAGTTATATTAGCGGGGGAGACAATGAGCAGTTCTTC.

This clonotype has just a few counts. V gene TRBV2 combines with J gene TRBJ1-6, with unresolved D. Per germline, CDR1 SNHLY and CDR2 FYNNEI. The CDR3 covers 15 residues. Trimming cost V 1 base and J 9 bases, with 13 bases left between them. The CDR3 region is CASSEDLSVVSPLHF. The CDR3 region has the DNA TGTGCCAGCAGTGAAGATTTGTCAGTGGTTTCACCCCTCCACTTT.